Shown below are 14 T cell receptor beta chains from a single sample sequenced in a study of blood T cell repertoires in COVID-19. The repertoire was sequenced with immunoSEQ multiplex PCR; TCRdb's copy has only in-frame clones and lacks some. The sample gives about 180,000 clones, about 80% of which show up once; around 6.3% is in the top ten. The sequenced sample was peripheral blood. These TCRs come from a man aged 65 to 79 with active or convalescent COVID-19.

This clone occurred a few times. The J gene is TRBJ1-2, the V gene TRBV2; D call uncertain. Germline loops: CDR1 SNHLY, CDR2 FYNNEI. This CDR3 contains 13 residues. The V end was cut by 3 bases, the J end by 5 bases, with 10 bases between. CDR3 in amino acids: CASSDILGYGYTF. Here the CDR3 DNA reads TGTGCCAGCAGTGATATACTCGGTTATGGCTACACCTTC.

The rearrangement uses TRBV3-1 (or the pseudogene TRBV3-2) and TRBJ2-7; 9 bases are a match to TRBD2. The CDR3 totals 16 residues. J lost 6 bases, V lost 0 bases, and 9 bases had no gene match. From germline, CDR1 is LGHDT and CDR2 YNNKEL (reference sequence). The CDR3 spells CASSQETASGEFEQYF. CDR3 nucleotide sequence: TGTGCCAGCAGCCAAGAAACGGCTAGCGGGGAGTTCGAGCAGTACTTC.

The chain uses TRBV18 and TRBJ2-5, with D possibly matching TRBD2 (6 bases). The length of the CDR3 is 16 residues. Trimming took 4 bases from V and 4 from J, leaving 19 bases between them. Germline CDR1 reads KGHSH; CDR2 reads LQKENI. In nucleotides, the CDR3 is TGTGCCAGCTCACGTTCCGGGACTCTAGTAGGAGAGACCCAGTACTTC. This gives the protein CASSRSGTLVGETQYF.

The gene calls are TRBV6-1 and TRBJ1-2, with D perhaps matching TRBD1 (5 bases). Deletions cut 1 base from V and 0 bases from J, with 12 bases between. There are 16 residues in the CDR3. The V gene's germline CDR1 is MNHNS and CDR2 SASEGT. The CDR3 here is CASSEGTGTSNYGYTF. In nucleotides, the CDR3 is TGTGCCAGCAGTGAAGGAACCGGGACTTCTAACTATGGCTACACCTTC.

This rearrangement joins TRBV3-1 (or the pseudogene TRBV3-2) to TRBJ2-7; TRBD1 is a possible D gene (5 bases). V dropped 0 bases and J dropped 9 bases, with 12 bases sitting between them. The CDR3 runs 13 residues. The germline CDR1 and CDR2 sequences are LGHDT and YNNKEL (reference sequence). As DNA, the CDR3 is TGTGCCAGCAGCCAAGATAGGGCAGGGTGGCAGTACTTC. It encodes CASSQDRAGWQYF.

The CDR3 loop is CASSHRDRVTDTQYF. CDR3 coding DNA: TGTGCCAGCAGCCACCGGGACAGGGTCACAGATACGCAGTATTTT. The chain couples TRBV3-1 (or the pseudogene TRBV3-2) to TRBJ2-3; 9 bases line up with TRBD1. The CDR3 is 15 amino acids. CDR1 is LGHDT, CDR2 YNNKEL, per germline (reference sequence). Losses at the gene ends were 3 bases for V and 2 bases for J; bases not matched to a gene: 3.

This clone was recorded only once. The rearrangement links TRBV19 to TRBJ2-1; D might be TRBD1 (5 bases). Trimming left V 5 bases short and J 2 bases short, with 10 bases between. CDR1 is LNHDA, CDR2 SQIVND, per germline (reference sequence). This CDR3 spans 14 amino acids. CDR3 in DNA: TGTGCCAGTAGTTTCGGACACCCCTACAATGAGCAGTTCTTC. It translates to CASSFGHPYNEQFF.

J is TRBJ2-5 and V is TRBV9; D gene uncertain. Per germline, CDR1 SGDLS and CDR2 YYNGEE. The CDR3 is 15 amino acids. V gave up 1 base and J gave up 4 bases, with 14 bases separating them. CDR3 DNA sequence: TGTGCCAGCAGCGTATCCCTAATCCCCGGAGAGACCCAGTACTTC. Translation: CASSVSLIPGETQYF.

The chain joins TRBV19 to TRBJ1-2; no clear D gene. V gave up 3 bases and J gave up 1 base, with 12 bases separating them. CDR1 is LNHDA, CDR2 SQIVND, per germline (reference sequence). The CDR3 runs to 15 residues. The CDR3 region is CASSILNRSNYGYTF. CDR3 nucleotide sequence: TGTGCCAGTAGTATTTTGAACAGAAGTAACTATGGCTACACCTTC.

The V call is TRBV4-1, the J call TRBJ1-2; TRBD1 is a possible D gene (6 bases). V shed 4 bases and J shed 8 bases, with 20 bases lying between them. CDR3 length equals 15 residues. Germline loops: CDR1 MGHRA, CDR2 YSYEKL. The CDR3 bases are TGCGCCAGCAGCCGGGGGCCCGGGGATTTGGGCGGCTACACCTTC. Translation: CASSRGPGDLGGYTF.

This sequence joins TRBV7-8 and TRBJ1-2; D is perhaps TRBD1 (5 bases). The germline gives CDR1 SGHVS, CDR2 FQNEAQ. V was clipped by 0 bases and J by 7 bases, with 9 bases between them. CDR3 length: 13 amino acids. Written as DNA, the CDR3 is TGTGCCAGCAGCTTAGCCACAGGTTCTGGCTACACCTTC. This encodes CASSLATGSGYTF.

The chain couples TRBV30 to TRBJ2-7; D is possibly TRBD1 (6 bases). Per the germline V gene, CDR1 is GTSNPN and CDR2 is SVGIG (reference sequence). This CDR3 has 14 residues. V shed 2 bases and J shed 2 bases, with 13 bases lying between them. CDR3 in DNA: TGTGCCTGGAGTAGGGGGATTGGGACCTACGAGCAGTACTTC. Protein sequence: CAWSRGIGTYEQYF.

This chain joins TRBV6-5 and TRBJ1-2; 7 nucleotides agree with TRBD1. Trimming removed 6 bases from V and 4 bases from J; junction bases left unmatched: 11. CDR1 and CDR2 from the germline V gene are MNHEY and SVGAGI. The CDR3 runs to 15 residues. CDR3 protein: CASRGGTASLYGYTF. In nucleotides, the CDR3 is TGTGCCAGCAGAGGAGGGACAGCCTCCCTCTATGGCTACACCTTC.

The chain carries TRBV7-2 and TRBJ2-3, with 9 bases lining up with TRBD1. V was clipped by 5 bases and J by 2 bases; unmatched bases: 8. Germline CDR1 reads SGHTA; CDR2 reads FQGNSA. This CDR3 contains 16 residues. CDR3 coding DNA: TGTGCCAGCAGCCCATGGACAGGGGTCGACACAGATACGCAGTATTTT. Residues: CASSPWTGVDTDTQYF.